The source of this TCR beta chain is a study of cytomegalovirus exposure and HLA in healthy donors. Unmatched junction bases numbered 4, after V lost 6 bases and J lost 7 bases. The CDR3 runs 13 residues. Germline-derived CDR1 and CDR2 are SQVTM and ANQGSEA. Overall study results and limits: The study designated 150 or so TCR beta chains cytomegalovirus-associated. Three of the chains that were CMV-associated were confirmed in vitro to be specific for CMV antigens. Clusters of TCRs from the first cohort tended to co-occur in the roughly 120 validation repertoires (as a later analysis found).

Notes on this clone: As yet, its antigen is unknown.

Clones were sequenced by immunoSEQ multiplex PCR, and TCRdb holds only the in-frame ones, with some missing. The data hold about 300,000 clones, with more than 75% observed a single time. The sample consisted of PBMCs. This TCR came from a woman aged 18-29 years in good health and CMV-seronegative. This sequence joins TRBV29-1 and TRBJ2-2; TRBD1 aligns across 11 bases. CDR3 coding DNA: TGCAGCGTAGGGACAGGGGGTGGCGGGGAGCTGTTTTTT. Translating it yields CSVGTGGGGELFF.